This T cell receptor (beta chain) was recorded in a study of shared clonotypes between healthy human individuals. On the study more broadly: Samples came from two female and three male donors aged 18 to 49.

The length of the CDR3 is 16 residues. V was pared by 2 bases and J by 4 bases, with 9 bases of the junction left unmatched. The germline V gene encodes CDR1 SGHVS and CDR2 FNYEAQ. Assay: immunoSEQ multiplex PCR; the TCRdb copy retains only in-frame clones and omits some. The data contain about 460,000 clones, 77% of them singletons. The clonotype originates from a middle-aged woman in good health. Some clones in this sample may be carry-over from other donors' samples. The V call is TRBV7-6, the J call TRBJ2-3, with 7 bases identical to TRBD2. What was sequenced was PBMCs. This CDR3 reads CASSLRSSGGPDTQYF. In DNA, the CDR3 is TGTGCCAGCAGCTTAAGATCTAGCGGAGGCCCAGATACGCAGTATTTT. The variable domain in full, with the rest retrieved from reference TRBV7-6 and TRBJ2-3, is GAGVSQSPRYKVTKRGQDVALRCDPISGHVSLYWYRQALGQGPEFLTYFNYEAQQDKSGLPNDRFSAERPEGSISTLTIQRTEQRDSAMYRCASSLRSSGGPDTQYFGPGTRLTVL.